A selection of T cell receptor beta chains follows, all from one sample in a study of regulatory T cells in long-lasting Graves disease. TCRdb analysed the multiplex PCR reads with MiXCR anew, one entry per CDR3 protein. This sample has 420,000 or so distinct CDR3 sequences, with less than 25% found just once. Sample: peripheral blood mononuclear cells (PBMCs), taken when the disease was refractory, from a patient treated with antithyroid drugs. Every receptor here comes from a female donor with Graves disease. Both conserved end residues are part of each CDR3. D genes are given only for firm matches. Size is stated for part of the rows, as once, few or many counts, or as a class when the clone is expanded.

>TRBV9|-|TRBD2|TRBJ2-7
TGTGCCAGCAGCGTAGGGGCAGGGAGGGTTGACGAGCAGTACTTC
CASSVGAGRVDEQYF
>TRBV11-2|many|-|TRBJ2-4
TGTGCCAGCAGCTTAGCAGCGGAAAACATTCAGTACTTC
CASSLAAENIQYF
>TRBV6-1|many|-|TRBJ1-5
TGTGCCAGCAGGCAAACTTATCAGGGAGGCAATCAGCCCCAGCATTTT
CASRQTYQGGNQPQHF
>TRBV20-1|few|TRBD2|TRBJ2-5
TGCAGTGCTAGAACTAGCGGGAGGGCGCTGGAGACCCAGTACTTC
CSARTSGRALETQYF
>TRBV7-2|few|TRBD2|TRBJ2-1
TGTGCCAGCAGCTTAGCGCGTGCGGGAGATTACTCCTACAATGAGCAGTTCTTC
CASSLARAGDYSYNEQFF
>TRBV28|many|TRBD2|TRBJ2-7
TGTGCCAGCAGTTTGGGGGTCCGGGGGGACGAGCAGTACTTC
CASSLGVRGDEQYF
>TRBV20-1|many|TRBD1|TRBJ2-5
TGCAGTGCAAGACCGGGACAGGGGGCGGAGACCCAGTACTTC
CSARPGQGAETQYF
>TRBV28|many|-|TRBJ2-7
TGTGCCAGCAGTTTAGTGGTGTCCCACTACGAGCAGTACTTC
CASSLVVSHYEQYF
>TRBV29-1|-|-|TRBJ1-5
TGCAGCGTTGTAGGGGACCCCAATCAGCCCCAGCATTTT
CSVVGDPNQPQHF
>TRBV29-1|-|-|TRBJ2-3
TGCAGCGTCCTCTGGGCAGATACGCAGTATTTT
CSVLWADTQYF
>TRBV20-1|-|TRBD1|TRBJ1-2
TGCAGTGCTACAGGGGGTACCTATGGCTACACCTTC
CSATGGTYGYTF
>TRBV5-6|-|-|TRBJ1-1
TGTGCCAGCAGCCCGGGCGGGGGGGCGACTGAAGCTTTCTTT
CASSPGGGATEAFF
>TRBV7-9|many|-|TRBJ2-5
TGTGCCAGCACTATACCGGGACCTTCAGAGACCCAGTACTTC
CASTIPGPSETQYF
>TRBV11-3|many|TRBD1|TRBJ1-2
TGTGCCAGCAGCTTAGGACCCAGGGGGGACGCTGGCTACACCTTC
CASSLGPRGDAGYTF
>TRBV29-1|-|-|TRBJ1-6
TGCAGCGTCAGGGACGGGGATAATTCACCCCTCCACTTT
CSVRDGDNSPLHF
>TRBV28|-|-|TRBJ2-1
TGTGCCAGCAGCCTTAGGTCCAGGGTATGCAATGAGCAGTTCTTC
CASSLRSRVCNEQFF
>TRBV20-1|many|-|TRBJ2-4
TGCAGTGCTGTGGACAGTGGGGGCGAAAACATTCAGTACTTC
CSAVDSGGENIQYF
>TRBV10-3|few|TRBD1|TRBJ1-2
TGTGCCATCAGTGAGTCGTTTTCCCCCTCAACGCAGACAGGGGATGGCTACACCTTC
CAISESFSPSTQTGDGYTF
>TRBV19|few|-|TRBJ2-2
TGTGCCAGTAGTATAGTCTCTCCAGCCACCGGGGAGCTGTTTTTT
CASSIVSPATGELFF
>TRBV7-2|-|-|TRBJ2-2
TGTGCCAGCAGCTATTCCGGTGGCACCGGGGAGCTGTTTTTT
CASSYSGGTGELFF
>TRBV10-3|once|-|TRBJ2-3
TGTGCCATCAGTGACGCCAGGGAGGAGTATTTT
CAISDAREEYF
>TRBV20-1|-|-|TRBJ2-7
TGCAGTGCTAGAGATTACGGCGGGATGGGCTCCTCTTACGAGCAGTACTTC
CSARDYGGMGSSYEQYF
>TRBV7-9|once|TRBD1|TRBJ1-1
TGTGCCAGCAGCTTACCGGACAGGGGCCCGAGGGCTTTCTTT
CASSLPDRGPRAFF
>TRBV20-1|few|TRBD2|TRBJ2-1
TGCAGTGCGAAAAGGACTAGCGGGAATCACAATGAGCAGTTCTTC
CSAKRTSGNHNEQFF
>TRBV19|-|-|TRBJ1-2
TGTGCCAGTAGTATTAGGGATTCTGGCTACACCTTC
CASSIRDSGYTF
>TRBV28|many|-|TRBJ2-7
TGTGCCAGCAGGCCCCAGGACGGTTTTTTCTACGAGCAGTACTTC
CASRPQDGFFYEQYF
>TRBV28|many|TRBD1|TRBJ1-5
TGTGCCAGCAGTTTATTAGGACAGGGAGGGGTACAGCCCCAGCATTTT
CASSLLGQGGVQPQHF
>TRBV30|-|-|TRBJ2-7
TGTGCCTGGAGTGGGACACTTACATGGGGTTCCTACGAGCAGTACTTC
CAWSGTLTWGSYEQYF
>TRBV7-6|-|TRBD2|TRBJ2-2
TGTGCCAGCAGCGTGTTAGCGGGAGAAACCGGGGAGCTGTTTTTT
CASSVLAGETGELFF
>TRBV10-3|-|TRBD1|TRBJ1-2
TGTGCCATCTCTCAGGGGGCTTATGGCTACACCTTC
CAISQGAYGYTF
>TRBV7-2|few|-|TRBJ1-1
TGTGCCAGCAGCTTAGGGTGGGACCGAGCCGTGAACACTGAAGCTTTCTTT
CASSLGWDRAVNTEAFF
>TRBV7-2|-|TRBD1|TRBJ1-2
TGTGCCAGCAGCCTGGACAGGGGGCAGCGTGGCTACACCTTC
CASSLDRGQRGYTF
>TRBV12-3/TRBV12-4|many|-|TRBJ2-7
TGTGCCAGCAGTCAGTCCTCGTTCAGGGCCACCTACGAGCAGTACTTC
CASSQSSFRATYEQYF